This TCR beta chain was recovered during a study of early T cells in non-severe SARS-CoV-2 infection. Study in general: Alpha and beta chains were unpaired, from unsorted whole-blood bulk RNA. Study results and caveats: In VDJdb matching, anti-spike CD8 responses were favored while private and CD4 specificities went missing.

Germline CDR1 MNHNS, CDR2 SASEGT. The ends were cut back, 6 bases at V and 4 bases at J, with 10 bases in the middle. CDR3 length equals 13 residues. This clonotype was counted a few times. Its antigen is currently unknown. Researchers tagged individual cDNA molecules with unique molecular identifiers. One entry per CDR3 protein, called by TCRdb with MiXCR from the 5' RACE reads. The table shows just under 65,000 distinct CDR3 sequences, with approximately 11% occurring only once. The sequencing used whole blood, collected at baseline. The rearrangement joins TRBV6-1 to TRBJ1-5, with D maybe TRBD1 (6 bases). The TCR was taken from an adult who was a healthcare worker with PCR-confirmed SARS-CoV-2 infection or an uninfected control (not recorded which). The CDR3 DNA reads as TGTGCCAGCAGGGGGGCACCGAATCAGCCCCAGCATTTT. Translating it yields CASRGAPNQPQHF.